The T cell receptor beta chain under discussion was sequenced for a study of cytomegalovirus exposure and HLA in healthy donors. The CDR3 extends over 15 amino acids. CDR1 and CDR2 (germline): LGHNA, YSLEER. With 4 bases removed from V and 3 bases from J, the gap between germline ends came to 15 bases. Both 60 Vbeta primers and 13 Jbeta primers went into the PCR. Generated by immunoSEQ multiplex PCR, the TCRdb table keeps only in-frame clones and is missing some. The sample lists more than 85,000 clones; 60% to 80% were seen once. This receptor was obtained from a female donor in good health and CMV-seronegative. The chain has TRBV4-3 and TRBJ1-2; weak D call: TRBD1 (6 bases). Material for sequencing was PBMCs. In DNA form, the CDR3 reads TGCGCCAGCAGCCCAGAGCGGGGGCTTTACTATGGCTACACCTTC. Protein product: CASSPERGLYYGYTF.